A single sample gave rise to the 13 T cell receptor beta chains below, sequenced in a study of molecular identifiers for immune sequencing clone quantification. A single record per CDR3 protein comes from TCRdb applying MiXCR to the PCR reads. The sample consists of a few hundred thousand distinct CDR3 sequences, roughly a fifth of them appearing once. The sample consisted of naive CD8+ T cells from blood, with Jurkat cell RNA spiked in. Noted subset: FACS-sorted CD8+CD4-CCR7+CD45RA+ naive T cells. These receptors were taken from a human donor in good health. Some libraries in this study had Jurkat cell RNA spiked in.

The V gene is TRBV27, the J gene TRBJ2-7; TRBD1 is a possible D gene (6 bases). V was pared by 2 bases and J by 6 bases, with 11 bases between. This CDR3 comprises 13 residues. The germline V gene has CDR1 MNHEY and CDR2 SMNVEV (reference sequence). CDR3 in amino acids: CASSLSRDTEQYF. CDR3 bases: TGTGCCAGCAGTTTAAGCAGGGACACCGAGCAGTACTTC.

This clonotype has a single count. Its ends do not fully match the called genes, so a read error is possible. The genes are TRBV20-1 and TRBJ2-7; 8 positions match TRBD2. CDR3 length: 17 residues. Germline V CDR1 and CDR2: DFQATT, SNEGSKA (reference sequence). This chain's CDR3 is CSARPREAGVVSYERYF. As DNA, the CDR3 is TGCAGTGCTAGACCACGGGAAGCGGGAGTGGTTTCCTACGAGCGGTACTTC.

This clonotype was seen at least ten times. This rearrangement joins TRBV12-3 or TRBV12-4 to TRBJ1-1; D unresolved. Trimming removed 0 bases from V and 4 bases from J, with 6 bases in between. This CDR3 comprises 13 residues. The CDR3 sequence is CASSLAGTTEAFF. In DNA, the CDR3 is TGTGCCAGCAGTTTAGCGGGTACCACTGAAGCTTTCTTT.

This clonotype was seen a handful of times. The chain combines TRBV5-1 with TRBJ1-5; no firm D call. The DNA matches TRBJ2-3 better at its end, which makes the J call doubtful. The CDR3 is 14 amino acids. Germline lookup yields CDR1 SGHRS and CDR2 YFSETQ. The CDR3 DNA reads as TGCGCCAGCAGCTTGGGGGGAAGCAATCAGCCCCAGTATTTT. Its protein product is CASSLGGSNQPQYF.

With respect to this clonotype: A much larger clone is a single base away; this may be a read error. The chain recombines TRBV28 with TRBJ1-1; D gene unclear. Germline-derived CDR1 and CDR2 are MDHEN and SYDVKM. The CDR3 runs to 13 residues. In DNA, the CDR3 is TGTGCCAGCAGCCCATCTAGGTCAACTGGAGCTTTCTTT. Its translation is CASSPSRSTGAFF.

This chain uses TRBV6-5 with TRBJ1-2; TRBD1 might be the D (5 bases). The CDR3 is 14 residues long. The germline gives CDR1 MNHEY, CDR2 SVGAGI. V lost 6 bases and J lost 8, with 19 bases in between. In nucleotides, the CDR3 is TGTGCCAGCAGCCTCACCGGGACCCCACCGGGCTACACCTTC. The encoded protein is CASSLTGTPPGYTF.

The chain carries TRBV7-2 and TRBJ2-1, with 10 bases identical to TRBD1. Per germline, CDR1 SGHTA and CDR2 FQGNSA. This CDR3 is built from 15 residues. Trimming removed 4 bases from V and 6 bases from J; junction bases left unmatched: 6. CDR3 DNA: TGTGCCAGCAGCTCGCGGGACAGGGGAGGCAATGAGCAGTTCTTC. Amino acids: CASSSRDRGGNEQFF.

This chain uses TRBV11-2 with TRBJ2-7, with D possibly being TRBD2 (5 bases). The CDR3 extends over 14 amino acids. The V end was cut by 5 bases, the J end by 4 bases, with 15 bases between. Germline lookup yields CDR1 SGHAT and CDR2 FQNNGV. CDR3 amino acids: CASSPTGFRYEQYF. As DNA, the CDR3 is TGTGCCAGCAGCCCCACGGGATTTAGATACGAGCAGTACTTC.

This clonotype was seen a few times. The chain carries TRBV6-2 or TRBV6-3 and TRBJ2-5, with 7 bases that match TRBD1. The CDR3 is 16 residues long. V lost 8 bases and J lost 2; bases outside the gene matches: 14. Germline CDR1 MNHEY, CDR2 SVGEGT. The CDR3: CASEPTWGQTQETQYF. In nucleotides, the CDR3 is TGTGCCAGCGAACCCACCTGGGGACAGACTCAAGAGACCCAGTACTTC.

Only a few counts were recorded for this clonotype. This chain joins TRBV11-2 and TRBJ2-5; 10 bases line up with TRBD2. V was pared by 5 bases and J by 3 bases, with 9 bases of the junction left unmatched. This CDR3 has 16 residues. Germline V CDR1 and CDR2: SGHAT, FQNNGV. Here the CDR3 DNA reads TGTGCCAGCAGCCCTGGGACTAGCGAAAAGAAAGAGACCCAGTACTTC. Its translation: CASSPGTSEKKETQYF.

This clonotype was detected ten times or more. The chain has TRBV13 and TRBJ1-5; D unclear. V lost 0 bases and J 7 bases, leaving 7 bases between the germline ends. There are 13 residues in the CDR3. CDR1 and CDR2 (germline): PRHDT, FYEKMQ (reference sequence). As DNA, the CDR3 is TGTGCCAGCAGCTTAGGTCAGGTGCAGCCCCAGCATTTT. Its translation is CASSLGQVQPQHF. The full variable domain, with the rest looked up from reference TRBV13 and TRBJ1-5, is AAGVIQSPRHLIKEKRETATLKCYPIPRHDTVYWYQQGPGQDPQFLISFYEKMQSDKGSIPDRFSAQQFSDYHSELNMSSLELGDSALYFCASSLGQVQPQHFGDGTRLSIL.

This sequence joins TRBV2 and TRBJ2-7; D not certain. The CDR3 spans 13 residues. CDR1 is SNHLY, CDR2 FYNNEI, per germline. With 4 bases removed from V and 0 bases from J, the gap between germline ends came to 7 bases. The CDR3 loop reads CASSVSSSYEQYF. The CDR3 bases are TGTGCCAGCAGTGTAAGCTCCTCCTACGAGCAGTACTTC.

This clonotype was seen at least ten times. This CDR3 is CASSPQGGARTEAFF. In DNA form, the CDR3 reads TGCGCCAGCAGCCCCCAGGGAGGAGCCCGCACTGAAGCTTTCTTT. The chain joins TRBV4-1 to TRBJ1-1; D may be TRBD1 (5 bases). This CDR3 has 15 amino acids. Germline V gene sequence: CDR1 MGHRA, CDR2 YSYEKL. The germline V and J ends were trimmed by 4 bases and 4 bases, with 16 bases remaining between them.